This TCR beta chain was recorded in a study of CD8 T cells in ankylosing spondylitis. As the method for making TCR beta libraries, quantitative 5'-RACE with molecular barcodes was used. TCRdb recomputed calls from the 5' RACE reads with MiXCR, one row per CDR3 protein. The repertoire holds about 340,000 distinct CDR3 sequences, with 8% as singletons. This CDR3 has 14 residues. Germline-derived CDR1 and CDR2 are MNHNS and SASEGT. J lost 3 bases, V lost 5 bases, and 4 bases had no gene match. With respect to this clonotype: Its antigen is not known. Given a much more abundant clone one base away, this may be a read error.

Study-level points and caveats: Disease-linked clones were found to be CD8+ and relatively rare in peripheral blood. Disease-associated clones were reportedly significantly overrepresented in matched ankylosing spondylitis synovial fluid. Reactive arthritis synovial fluid and blood were previously reported to contain some motif variants. What seemed typical of ankylosing spondylitis blood was a TCR beta motif built from under 10 highly homologous variants.

The source of this sequence is a male donor with ankylosing spondylitis. Sequencing was done on a sample of blood, either unsorted or a sorted T cell fraction (not recorded which). This chain links TRBV6-1 with TRBJ2-7, with 10 positions matching TRBD2. The CDR3 region has the DNA TGTGCCAGCAGTATAGCGGGAGGCTTCTACGAGCAGTACTTC. Amino acid sequence: CASSIAGGFYEQYF.